These 19 T cell receptor beta chains came from one sample sequenced in a study of CD8+CD57+ T cells in acquired aplastic anemia. Genomic DNA templated the TCR beta VDJ and CDR3 profiling. TCRdb independently ran MiXCR on the reads; one entry per CDR3 protein. The sample has around 430,000 distinct CDR3 sequences, about a third seen once. Sequenced patients had shown CD8+CD57+ cell expansion by flow cytometry. Sequenced sample: sorted CD4+, CD8+, or CD8+CD57+ T cells (not recorded which) from PBMCs. The receptors here all came from a human donor with aplastic anemia.

This rearrangement joins TRBV10-2 to TRBJ1-1; D uncertain. Trimming took off 0 bases at V and 0 bases at J, with 8 bases between the two ends. CDR1 and CDR2 (germline): WSHSY, SAAADI. This CDR3 has 15 amino acids. CDR3 sequence (DNA): TGCGCCAGCAGTGAGTCGATACGGTTGAACACTGAAGCTTTCTTT. Translated, it gives CASSESIRLNTEAFF.

The chain couples TRBV7-2 to TRBJ2-7; the D gene is possibly TRBD2 (5 bases). Germline values: CDR1 SGHTA, CDR2 FQGNSA. V lost 3 bases and J lost 7, with 19 bases in between. The CDR3 has 15 residues. The chain's CDR3 is CASSFAPGGFFEQYF. The CDR3 region has the DNA TGTGCCAGCAGCTTCGCCCCCGGCGGGTTCTTTGAGCAGTACTTC.

This clonotype was seen a few times. The chain couples TRBV27 to TRBJ2-7; D gene unclear. Trimming left V 5 bases short and J 2 bases short, with 13 bases between. The CDR3 spans 14 residues. Germline CDR1 is MNHEY and CDR2 is SMNVEV (reference sequence). CDR3 protein: CASSPKGSTYEQYF. The CDR3 region has the DNA TGTGCCAGCAGTCCTAAGGGCAGCACCTACGAGCAGTACTTC.

To note about this clonotype: Compared with germline, one end of the junction differs, possibly owing to a read error. V usage is TRBV5-1 and J usage is TRBJ2-7, with a tentative D call TRBD2 (6 bases). CDR3 length: 13 residues. Germline lookup yields CDR1 SGHRS and CDR2 YFSETQ. As DNA, the CDR3 is TGCGCCAGCAGCTTTAGCGGATCCTACGAGCGGTACTTC. Amino acid sequence: CASSFSGSYERYF.

J is TRBJ2-5 and V is TRBV5-1, with TRBD1 matching 9 bases. The J call may be mistaken, given a closer DNA end match to TRBJ2-7. The CDR3 runs 14 residues. Germline V gene lookup returns CDR1 SGHRS and CDR2 YFSETQ. The CDR3 loop is CASSFNRGRYEQYF. The CDR3 DNA reads as TGCGCCAGCAGCTTCAACAGGGGGCGTTACGAGCAGTACTTC.

In its sample, this clonotype was seen many times. The V and J genes are TRBV7-8 and TRBJ2-7; D call uncertain. Trimming took off 0 bases at V and 3 bases at J, with 9 bases between the two ends. The CDR3 is 14 residues long. CDR1 and CDR2 from the germline V gene are SGHVS and FQNEAQ. In DNA, the CDR3 is TGTGCCAGCAGCTTAGCGGCGGCAGTCTACGAGCAGTACTTC. Translation gives CASSLAAAVYEQYF.

CDR3 sequence (DNA): TGTGCCAGCAGCTCTTACTCGGGACTTATCCTATCGGTCTATGGCTACACCTTC. Amino acids: CASSSYSGLILSVYGYTF. The V gene is TRBV7-1, the J gene TRBJ1-2; the D gene is possibly TRBD1 (5 bases). TRBV7-1 is an open reading frame, and its role is uncertain. The length of the CDR3 is 18 residues. V was pared by 3 bases and J by 4 bases, with 24 bases between.

In its sample, this clonotype was seen many times. The genes are TRBV19 and TRBJ1-5; the match to TRBD1 covers 7 bases. V dropped 7 bases and J dropped 4; count of bases not matched to a gene: 7. Per the germline V gene, CDR1 is LNHDA and CDR2 is SQIVND (reference sequence). The CDR3 spans 14 residues. CDR3 residues: CASKQGIMNQPQHF. Written as DNA, the CDR3 is TGTGCCAGTAAACAGGGGATAATGAATCAGCCCCAGCATTTT.

The chain recombines TRBV19 with TRBJ2-3; D might be TRBD1 (6 bases). Germline V lookup: CDR1 LNHDA, CDR2 SQIVND (reference sequence). CDR3 size: 13 residues. Trimming left V 5 bases short and J 12 bases short, with 18 bases between. The DNA for the CDR3 is TGTGCCAGTAGTCTGAAACAGGGTCAATTACAGTATTTT. This gives the protein CASSLKQGQLQYF.

V and J are TRBV4-3 and TRBJ2-7, with D maybe TRBD1 (6 bases). Germline CDR1 LGHNA, CDR2 YSLEER. The CDR3 length is 15 residues. V was trimmed by 1 base and J by 2 bases, leaving 12 bases between them. As DNA, the CDR3 is TGCGCCAGCAGCCAAGTCAGCCAGGGGCCCTACGAGCAGTACTTC. Its translation is CASSQVSQGPYEQYF.

This clonotype showed up many times. The genes are TRBV19 and TRBJ1-2, with 9 bases fitting TRBD1. The V segment lost 5 bases and the J segment 2 bases; nucleotides outside the gene matches: 6. CDR1 and CDR2 (germline): LNHDA, SQIVND (reference sequence). This CDR3 has 15 amino acids. CDR3 sequence (DNA): TGTGCCAGTAGTGCCCACGGGACAGGGAACTATGGCTACACCTTC. Residues: CASSAHGTGNYGYTF.

This clonotype was seen a few times. The chain carries TRBV7-2 and TRBJ1-1; tentatively, D is TRBD1 (5 bases). The V end lost 7 bases, the J end lost 3 bases, and 15 bases lay between the germline ends. The CDR3 runs 14 residues. Germline V gene sequence: CDR1 SGHTA, CDR2 FQGNSA. This CDR3 reads CASTLKGGDTEAFF. CDR3 DNA: TGTGCCAGCACCCTTAAGGGAGGGGACACTGAAGCTTTCTTT.

This clonotype was recorded many times. As DNA, the CDR3 is TGTGCCAGCAGCGTAGCTGAGGGAGCGCCAGGTTCACCCCTCCACTTT. Its protein product is CASSVAEGAPGSPLHF. The chain joins TRBV9 to TRBJ1-6; D unresolved. The CDR3 totals 16 residues. V was trimmed by 0 bases and J by 9 bases, leaving 16 bases between them. Germline values: CDR1 SGDLS, CDR2 YYNGEE. The complete variable domain, with remaining parts taken from reference TRBV9 and TRBJ1-6, reads DSGVTQTPKHLITATGQRVTLRCSPRSGDLSVYWYQQSLDQGLQFLIQYYNGEERAKGNILERFSAQQFPDLHSELNLSSLELGDSALYFCASSVAEGAPGSPLHFGNGTRLTVT.

Of note for this clonotype: Given a much more abundant clone one base away, this may be a read error. This chain uses TRBV11-2 with TRBJ1-6; D unresolved. Germline CDR1 and CDR2: SGHAT and FQNNGV. This CDR3 contains 15 residues. In DNA form, the CDR3 reads TGTGCCCGCAGCTTAGATAGGGCAGTGCCTTCACCCCTCCACTTT. Translation: CARSLDRAVPSPLHF.

This clonotype showed up just once. The conserved phenylalanine or tryptophan is not found at the CDR3 terminus, so this likely reflects a read error. The chain couples TRBV20-1 to TRBJ1-5; the D is unclear. Germline V gene data show CDR1 as DFQATT and CDR2 as SNEGSKA (reference sequence). The CDR3 consists of 15 residues. The V end was cut by 3 bases, the J end by 2 bases, with 14 bases between. The CDR3 region has the DNA TGCAGTGCTAGTGGAAGGGAATCGCGCAATCAGCCCCAGCATTGT. Translated: CSASGRESRNQPQHC.

The genes are TRBV7-3 and TRBJ2-1; the match to TRBD1 covers 8 bases. Germline V CDR1 and CDR2: SGHTA, FQGTGA. Germline trimming cut 2 bases from V and 8 bases from J; bases unmatched to any gene: 5. CDR3 length: 14 residues. The CDR3 is CASSLSGGKDEQFF. The CDR3 DNA follows: TGTGCCAGCAGCTTATCAGGGGGCAAGGATGAGCAGTTCTTC.

This clonotype showed up many times. V usage is TRBV9 and J usage is TRBJ2-3; D is possibly TRBD2 (6 bases). The germline V gene encodes CDR1 SGDLS and CDR2 YYNGEE. The CDR3 extends over 15 amino acids. V lost 0 bases, J lost 5 bases, and 13 bases lay in between. Here the CDR3 reads CASSVDRGGIDTQYF. The CDR3 DNA reads as TGTGCCAGCAGCGTAGATCGGGGAGGCATAGATACGCAGTATTTT.

This clonotype was seen only once. The V and J genes are TRBV15 and TRBJ1-1; the match to TRBD1 covers 7 bases. The junction had 4 bases not matched to a gene; V was cut back by 3 bases and J by 0 bases. The germline CDR1 and CDR2 sequences are LNHNV and YYDKDF (reference sequence). The CDR3 sequence is 15 residues long. CDR3 nucleotide sequence: TGTGCCACCAGCAGCCGGGGACAGCTGAACACTGAAGCTTTCTTT. Translating it yields CATSSRGQLNTEAFF. The variable domain in full, completed from reference TRBV15 and TRBJ1-1, reads DAMVIQNPRYQVTQFGKPVTLSCSQTLNHNVMYWYQQKSSQAPKLLFHYYDKDFNNEADTPDNFQSRRPNTSFCFLDIRSPGLGDTAMYLCATSSRGQLNTEAFFGQGTRLTVV.

In its sample, this clonotype was seen once. The chain carries TRBV29-1 and TRBJ2-5; 9 bases are shared with TRBD1. CDR3 length: 15 residues. J lost 4 bases, V lost 8 bases, and 14 bases had no gene match. From germline, CDR1 is SQVTM and CDR2 ANQGSEA. CDR3 DNA sequence: TGCAGCACCCCAAAAGGGACAGGGTTTACAGAGACCCAGTACTTC. Amino acid sequence: CSTPKGTGFTETQYF. Drawing the rest from reference TRBV29-1 and TRBJ2-5, the complete variable domain is SAVISQKPSRDICQRGTSLTIQCQVDSQVTMMFWYRQQPGQSLTLIATANQGSEATYESGFVIDKFPISRPNLTFSTLTVSNMSPEDSSIYLCSTPKGTGFTETQYFGPGTRLLVL.